One and the same sample provided the 24 T cell receptor beta chains below, sequenced in a study of blood T cells in healthy people across ages. Together with a sample-barcoded 5' primer, a J-beta primer mix was included in a second PCR lasting about 7 to 11 cycles. MiXCR, run by TCRdb on the 5' RACE reads, gives a single entry per CDR3 protein. The data show roughly 1.7 million distinct CDR3 sequences, with 34% seen just once and 11% held by the top ten. Sequenced input: blood. These receptors were obtained from a woman in her thirties in good health.

CDR3 sequence: CSAGKEVQYF. In nucleotides, the CDR3 is TGCAGTGCGGGAAAGGAGGTGCAGTACTTC. The chain uses TRBV20-1 and TRBJ2-7, with TRBD2 as a possible D gene (5 bases). CDR1 is DFQATT, CDR2 SNEGSKA, per germline (reference sequence). CDR3 length equals 10 residues. Trimming shortened V by 6 bases and J by 9 bases, and 12 bases separated the two germline ends.

The CDR3 DNA is TGTGCCAGCAGCAAGGGACGGGCGAACACTGAAGCTTTCTTT. Encoded protein: CASSKGRANTEAFF. The chain joins TRBV7-8 to TRBJ1-1; D is possibly TRBD1 (5 bases). Deletions cut 5 bases from V and 1 base from J, with 11 bases between. In germline, CDR1 is SGHVS, CDR2 FQNEAQ. The CDR3 length is 14 residues.

In this sample, this clonotype turned up many times. The V and J genes are TRBV12-3 or TRBV12-4 and TRBJ2-3; the D is unclear. The V end lost 4 bases, the J end lost 0 bases, and 8 bases lay between the germline ends. There are 14 residues in the CDR3. The CDR3 sequence: CASSYRFSTDTQYF. DNA for the CDR3: TGTGCCAGCAGTTACAGATTTAGCACAGATACGCAGTATTTT.

J is TRBJ2-7 and V is TRBV3-1; 8 nucleotides line up with TRBD1. CDR1 and CDR2 from the germline V gene are LGHDT and YNNKEL (reference sequence). The CDR3 is made up of 15 amino acids. Trimming cost V 1 base and J 2 bases; bases outside gene matches: 4. The CDR3 nucleotides are TGTGCCAGCAGCCAAGCCGGGACAGGCCCCTACGAGCAGTACTTC. It specifies CASSQAGTGPYEQYF.

In this sample, this clonotype turned up many times. The CDR3 DNA reads TGTGCCATCGCGGCGGGTACCCATCCCGAGCAGTACTTC. It translates to CAIAAGTHPEQYF. The chain carries TRBV10-3 and TRBJ2-7; possible D gene TRBD2, 5 bases. V was clipped by 8 bases and J by 6 bases, with 17 bases between them. CDR3 length equals 13 residues. Germline CDR1 reads ENHRY; CDR2 reads SYGVKD.

The chain is built from TRBV29-1 and TRBJ2-2; no definite D call. Trimming shortened V by 4 bases and J by 5 bases, and 11 bases separated the two germline ends. CDR3 length equals 13 residues. Per the germline V gene, CDR1 is SQVTM and CDR2 is ANQGSEA. This CDR3 reads CSVAQVRTGELFF. The CDR3 nucleotides read TGCAGCGTTGCCCAGGTCAGGACCGGGGAGCTGTTTTTT.

The chain recombines TRBV20-1 with TRBJ2-1; D might be TRBD1 (6 bases). CDR3 size: 13 residues. Germline V lookup: CDR1 DFQATT, CDR2 SNEGSKA (reference sequence). Trimming pared 5 bases from V and 11 bases from J, leaving 19 bases between. CDR3 DNA: TGCAGTGCTCCAGCCACGACAGGCGAAAAGCAGTTCTTC. Translating gives CSAPATTGEKQFF.

This clonotype was picked up a small number of times. The rearrangement links TRBV29-1 to TRBJ1-2; D not certain. The CDR3 sequence is 12 residues long. Per the germline V gene, CDR1 is SQVTM and CDR2 is ANQGSEA. The V and J ends lost 6 bases and 8 bases respectively, with 16 bases between them. CDR3 in amino acids: CSVQTGMGGYTF. The CDR3 bases are TGCAGCGTCCAAACCGGGATGGGAGGCTACACCTTC.

This chain joins TRBV27 and TRBJ1-5; D not certain. Trimming cost V 3 bases and J 8 bases, with 14 bases left between them. This CDR3 is built from 14 residues. Looked up from germline, CDR1 is MNHEY and CDR2 is SMNVEV (reference sequence). Here the CDR3 reads CASSFDPLEEPQHF. The CDR3 nucleotides read TGTGCCAGCAGTTTTGATCCCTTAGAGGAGCCCCAGCATTTT.

This clonotype was observed a few times. The chain joins TRBV7-8 to TRBJ2-7; the D is unclear. Germline CDR1 SGHVS, CDR2 FQNEAQ. V was clipped by 4 bases and J by 2 bases, with 9 bases between them. The CDR3 covers 13 residues. In DNA, the CDR3 is TGTGCCAGCAGCTCACGGTTAACCTACGAGCAGTACTTC. Amino acids: CASSSRLTYEQYF.

About this clonotype: A read error is possible here, since a much larger clone lies one base away. The V call is TRBV5-6, the J call TRBJ2-3, with TRBD1 as a possible D gene (6 bases). Germline CDR1 is SGHDT and CDR2 is YYEEEE. The CDR3 is 14 residues long. Trimming cost V 0 bases and J 5 bases, with 10 bases left between them. CDR3 protein: CASSLVKGEDTQYF. CDR3 coding DNA: TGTGCCAGCAGCTTGGTAAAGGGGGAAGATACGCAGTATTTT.

The chain joins TRBV20-1 to TRBJ2-7; possibly TRBD2 for D (5 bases). CDR3 size: 14 residues. Trimming pared 0 bases from V and 2 bases from J, leaving 11 bases between. Per germline, CDR1 DFQATT and CDR2 SNEGSKA (reference sequence). The CDR3, as DNA: TGCAGTGCTAGAGACGAGCGGCGAACCTACGAGCAGTACTTC. Its translation: CSARDERRTYEQYF.

This clonotype was seen more than once but under ten times. The V and J genes are TRBV5-1 and TRBJ1-2; 12 bases map to TRBD1. V was pared by 4 bases and J by 7 bases, with 11 bases of the junction left unmatched. The germline CDR1 and CDR2 sequences are SGHRS and YFSETQ. The CDR3 covers 16 residues. CDR3 sequence: CASSPRAGTGGSGYTF. The CDR3 region has the DNA TGCGCCAGCAGCCCGCGGGCGGGGACAGGGGGCAGTGGCTACACCTTC. The whole variable domain, remainder taken from reference TRBV5-1 and TRBJ1-2, is KAGVTQTPRYLIKTRGQQVTLSCSPISGHRSVSWYQQTPGQGLQFLFEYFSETQRNKGNFPGRFSGRQFSNSRSEMNVSTLELGDSALYLCASSPRAGTGGSGYTFGSGTRLTVV.

The rearrangement joins TRBV27 to TRBJ1-1; the D gene is possibly TRBD1 (5 bases). The V and J ends lost 8 bases and 7 bases respectively, with 11 bases between them. This CDR3 comprises 11 residues. The V gene's germline CDR1 is MNHEY and CDR2 SMNVEV (reference sequence). The CDR3 loop reads CASAFQGEAFF. The CDR3 DNA is TGTGCCAGCGCGTTTCAGGGTGAAGCTTTCTTT.

Details on this clonotype: A much larger clone is a single base away; this may be a read error. The genes are TRBV10-3 and TRBJ2-7; D is possibly TRBD1 or TRBD2 (6 bases each). The ends were cut back, 6 bases at V and 2 bases at J, with 20 bases in the middle. The CDR3 covers 16 residues. Germline CDR1 and CDR2: ENHRY and SYGVKD. In DNA form, the CDR3 reads TGTGCCATCAGATCCGACGGGGGCCTAGTAGCCTACGAGCAGTACTTC. Protein sequence: CAIRSDGGLVAYEQYF.

The chain couples TRBV4-1 to TRBJ2-3; possible D gene TRBD1, 6 bases. V dropped 2 bases and J dropped 1 base, with 16 bases sitting between them. Germline values: CDR1 MGHRA, CDR2 YSYEKL. The CDR3 extends over 17 amino acids. DNA for the CDR3: TGCGCCAGCAGCCAATTAACTGGGGGCCTAGGCACAGATACGCAGTATTTT. Translated, it gives CASSQLTGGLGTDTQYF.

CDR3 amino acids: CASSLARPGGETQYF. In DNA form, the CDR3 reads TGCGCCAGCAGCTTGGCACGCCCGGGAGGGGAGACCCAGTACTTC. The chain carries TRBV5-1 and TRBJ2-5, with TRBD2 matching over 8 bases. Germline CDR1 is SGHRS and CDR2 is YFSETQ. The CDR3 is made up of 15 amino acids. The V segment lost 0 bases and the J segment 5 bases; nucleotides outside the gene matches: 6.

A remark on this clonotype: One base away lies a much larger clone, so this may be a sequencing read error. V usage is TRBV12-3 or TRBV12-4 and J usage is TRBJ2-5; D unclear. The end of the DNA fits TRBJ2-7 better, so the J call may be wrong. This CDR3 is 12 amino acids long. The CDR3 sequence is CAGSLGKPEQYF. CDR3 nucleotides: TGTGCCGGCAGTTTGGGGAAACCCGAGCAGTACTTC.

This clonotype showed up many times. The chain uses TRBV12-3 or TRBV12-4 and TRBJ2-1; D might be TRBD2 (6 bases). This CDR3 has 14 amino acids. Trimming cost V 4 bases and J 2 bases, with 9 bases left between them. CDR3 sequence: CASSSTSTYNEQFF. Here the CDR3 DNA reads TGTGCCAGCAGTTCTACTAGCACCTACAATGAGCAGTTCTTC.

V usage is TRBV24-1 and J usage is TRBJ2-3, with 8 bases matching TRBD1. V shed 2 bases and J 6 bases; nucleotides not matched to a gene: 18. Germline CDR1 reads KGHDR; CDR2 reads SFDVKD. This CDR3 comprises 19 residues. DNA for the CDR3: TGTGCCACCAGTGATTCCCAGGTGGGTCAGGGGGCTGGAGTGGATACGCAGTATTTT. The encoded protein is CATSDSQVGQGAGVDTQYF.

On this clonotype: An end of the junction differs from the germline gene, which may be a read error. This sequence joins TRBV9 and TRBJ2-1, with D possibly TRBD2 on 5 matching bases. Looked up from germline, CDR1 is SGDLS and CDR2 is YYNGEE. The CDR3 spans 15 residues. CDR3 in DNA: TGTGCCGGCAGCGGAGGCTACCAGGTTGACAATGAGCAGTTCTTC. It translates to CAGSGGYQVDNEQFF.

This clonotype came up many times. The chain links TRBV20-1 to TRBJ1-5; D is possibly TRBD1 (6 bases). V was cut by 4 bases and J by 5 bases, with 12 bases left in between. Germline CDR1 and CDR2: DFQATT and SNEGSKA (reference sequence). CDR3 length equals 13 residues. CDR3 sequence: CSATYRVDQPQHF. CDR3 nucleotides: TGCAGTGCTACGTACAGGGTCGATCAGCCCCAGCATTTT.

This clonotype was seen a few times. The chain uses TRBV7-6 and TRBJ2-7; no clear D gene. The CDR3 spans 13 residues. V dropped 2 bases and J dropped 9 bases, with 14 bases sitting between them. Looked up from germline, CDR1 is SGHVS and CDR2 is FNYEAQ. This chain's CDR3 is CASSLCDTNSQYF. The CDR3 DNA sequence: TGTGCCAGCAGCTTATGTGACACGAATTCGCAGTACTTC.

The V call is TRBV6-2 or TRBV6-3, the J call TRBJ2-5, with 9 bases fitting TRBD2. CDR1 and CDR2 (germline): MNHEY, SVGEGT. The length of the CDR3 is 15 residues. V lost 6 bases, J lost 6 bases, and 11 bases stayed unmatched. The chain's CDR3 is CASSRGLASGQTQYF. The CDR3 region has the DNA TGTGCCAGCAGCCGCGGACTAGCGAGTGGGCAGACCCAGTACTTC.